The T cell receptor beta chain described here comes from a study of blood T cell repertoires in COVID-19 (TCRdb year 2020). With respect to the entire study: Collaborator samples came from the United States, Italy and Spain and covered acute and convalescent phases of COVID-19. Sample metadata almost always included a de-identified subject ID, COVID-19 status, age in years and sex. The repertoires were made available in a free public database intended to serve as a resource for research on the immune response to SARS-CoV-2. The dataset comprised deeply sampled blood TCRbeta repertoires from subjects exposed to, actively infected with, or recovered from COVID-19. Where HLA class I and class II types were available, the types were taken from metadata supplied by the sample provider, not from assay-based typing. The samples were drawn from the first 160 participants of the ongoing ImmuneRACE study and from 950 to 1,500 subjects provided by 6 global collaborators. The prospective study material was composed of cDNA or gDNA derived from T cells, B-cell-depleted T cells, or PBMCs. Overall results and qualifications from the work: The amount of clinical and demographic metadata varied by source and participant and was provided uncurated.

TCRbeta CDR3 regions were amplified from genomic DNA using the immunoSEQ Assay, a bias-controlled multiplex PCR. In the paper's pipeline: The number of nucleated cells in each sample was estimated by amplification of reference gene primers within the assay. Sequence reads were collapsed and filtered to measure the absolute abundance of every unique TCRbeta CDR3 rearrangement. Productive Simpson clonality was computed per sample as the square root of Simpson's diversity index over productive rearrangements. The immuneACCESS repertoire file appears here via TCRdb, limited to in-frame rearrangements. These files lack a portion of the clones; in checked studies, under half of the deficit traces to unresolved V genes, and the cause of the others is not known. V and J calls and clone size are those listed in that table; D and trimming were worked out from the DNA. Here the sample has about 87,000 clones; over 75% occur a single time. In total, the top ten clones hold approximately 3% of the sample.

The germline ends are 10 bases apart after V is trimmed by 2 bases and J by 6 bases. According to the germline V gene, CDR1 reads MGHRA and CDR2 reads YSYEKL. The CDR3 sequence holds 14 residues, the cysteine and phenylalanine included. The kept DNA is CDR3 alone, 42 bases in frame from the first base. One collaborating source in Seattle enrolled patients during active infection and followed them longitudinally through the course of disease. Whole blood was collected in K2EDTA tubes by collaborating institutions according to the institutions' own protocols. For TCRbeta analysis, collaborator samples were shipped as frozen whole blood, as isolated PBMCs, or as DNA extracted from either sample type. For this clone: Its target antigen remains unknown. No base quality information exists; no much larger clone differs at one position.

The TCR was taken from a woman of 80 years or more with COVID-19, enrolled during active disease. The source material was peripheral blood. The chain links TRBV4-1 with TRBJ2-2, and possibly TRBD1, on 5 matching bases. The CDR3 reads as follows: CASSQHQGAGELFF. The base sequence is TGCGCCAGCAGCCAACACCAGGGTGCCGGGGAGCTGTTTTTT.